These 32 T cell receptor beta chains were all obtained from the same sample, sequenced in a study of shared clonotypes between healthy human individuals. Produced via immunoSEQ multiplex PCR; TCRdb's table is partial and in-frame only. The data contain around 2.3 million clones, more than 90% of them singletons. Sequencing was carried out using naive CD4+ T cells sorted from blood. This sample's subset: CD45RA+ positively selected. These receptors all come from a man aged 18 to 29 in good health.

The CDR3 sequence is CASNPRFRGTSESTDTQYF. The CDR3 DNA reads TGTGCCAGCAACCCACGGTTTAGGGGAACTTCGGAAAGCACAGATACGCAGTATTTT. This chain uses TRBV7-9 with TRBJ2-3; D is perhaps TRBD1 (5 bases). The CDR3 is 19 residues long. V was pared by 7 bases and J by 0 bases, with 26 bases between. CDR1 is SEHNR, CDR2 FQNEAQ, per germline (reference sequence). Variable domain in full (rest from reference TRBV7-9 and TRBJ2-3): DTGVSQNPRHKITKRGQNVTFRCDPISEHNRLYWYRQTLGQGPEFLTYFQNEAQLEKSRLLSDRFSAERPKGSFSTLEIQRTEQGDSAMYLCASNPRFRGTSESTDTQYFGPGTRLTVL.

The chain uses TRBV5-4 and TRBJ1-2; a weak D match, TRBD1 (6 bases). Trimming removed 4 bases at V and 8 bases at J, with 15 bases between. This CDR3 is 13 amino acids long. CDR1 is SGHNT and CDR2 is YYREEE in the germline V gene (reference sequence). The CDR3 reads CASSPGQSSGYTF. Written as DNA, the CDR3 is TGTGCCAGCAGCCCCGGACAGTCCTCGGGCTACACCTTC.

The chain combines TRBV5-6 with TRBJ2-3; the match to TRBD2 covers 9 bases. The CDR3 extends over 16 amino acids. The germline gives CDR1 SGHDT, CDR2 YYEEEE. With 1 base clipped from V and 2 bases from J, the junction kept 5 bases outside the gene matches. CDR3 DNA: TGTGCCAGCAGCTTGCGGGCGGGAGGGAACACAGATACGCAGTATTTT. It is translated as CASSLRAGGNTDTQYF.

DNA for the CDR3: TGTGCCAGCACCCCAGGAGGGACAGGGCGTTCCGGGGAGCTGTTTTTT. Translating gives CASTPGGTGRSGELFF. The V gene is TRBV7-9, the J gene TRBJ2-2, with TRBD1 matching over 9 bases. The CDR3 length is 16 residues. Germline V gives CDR1 SEHNR, CDR2 FQNEAQ (reference sequence). After removal of 7 bases from V and 6 bases from J, the junction contained 12 bases not matched to a gene.

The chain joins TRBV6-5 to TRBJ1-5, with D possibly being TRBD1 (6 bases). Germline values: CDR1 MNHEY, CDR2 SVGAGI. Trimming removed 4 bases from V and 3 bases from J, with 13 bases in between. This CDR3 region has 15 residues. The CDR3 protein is CASSSQQGNNQPQHF. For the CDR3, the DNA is TGTGCCAGCAGTTCCCAACAGGGAAACAATCAGCCCCAGCATTTT.

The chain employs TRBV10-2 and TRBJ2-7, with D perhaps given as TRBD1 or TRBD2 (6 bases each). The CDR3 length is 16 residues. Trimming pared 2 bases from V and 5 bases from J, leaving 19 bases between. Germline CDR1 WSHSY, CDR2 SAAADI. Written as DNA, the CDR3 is TGCGCCAGCAGTGAGCCGAGCACTCGAAGGGGGGACGAGCAGTACTTC. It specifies CASSEPSTRRGDEQYF.

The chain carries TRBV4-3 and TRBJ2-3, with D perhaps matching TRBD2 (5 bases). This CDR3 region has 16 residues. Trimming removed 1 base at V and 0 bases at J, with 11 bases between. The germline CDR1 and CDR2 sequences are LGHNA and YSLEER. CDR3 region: CASSQGRYQSTDTQYF. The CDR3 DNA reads TGCGCCAGCAGCCAAGGGAGGTATCAAAGCACAGATACGCAGTATTTT.

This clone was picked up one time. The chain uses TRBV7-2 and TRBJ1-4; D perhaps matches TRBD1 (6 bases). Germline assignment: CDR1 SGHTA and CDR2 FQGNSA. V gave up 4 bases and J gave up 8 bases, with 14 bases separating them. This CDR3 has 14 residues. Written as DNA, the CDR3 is TGTGCCAGCAGCTCGACAGGAAATGGGGAAAAACTGTTTTTT. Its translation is CASSSTGNGEKLFF.

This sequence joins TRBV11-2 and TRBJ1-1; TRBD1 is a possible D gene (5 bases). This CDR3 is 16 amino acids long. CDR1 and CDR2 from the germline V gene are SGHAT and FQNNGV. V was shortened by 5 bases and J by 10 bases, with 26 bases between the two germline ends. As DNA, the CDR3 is TGTGCCAGCAGCCCTGGGGCCACGGTCGGCACTGAAGGAGCTTTCTTT. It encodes CASSPGATVGTEGAFF. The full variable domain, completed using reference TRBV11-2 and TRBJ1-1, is EAGVAQSPRYKIIEKRQSVAFWCNPISGHATLYWYQQILGQGPKLLIQFQNNGVVDDSQLPKDRFSAERLKGVDSTLKIQPAKLEDSAVYLCASSPGATVGTEGAFFGQGTRLTVV.

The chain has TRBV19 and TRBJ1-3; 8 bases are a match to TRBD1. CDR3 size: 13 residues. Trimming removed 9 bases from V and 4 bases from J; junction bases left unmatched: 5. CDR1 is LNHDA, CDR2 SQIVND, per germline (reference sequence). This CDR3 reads CASSPGGGNTIYF. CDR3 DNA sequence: TGTGCCAGCTCTCCAGGGGGCGGAAACACCATATATTTT. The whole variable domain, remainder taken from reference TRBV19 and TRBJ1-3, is DGGITQSPKYLFRKEGQNVTLSCEQNLNHDAMYWYRQDPGQGLRLIYYSQIVNDFQKGDIAEGYSVSREKKESFPLTVTSAQKNPTAFYLCASSPGGGNTIYFGEGSWLTVV.

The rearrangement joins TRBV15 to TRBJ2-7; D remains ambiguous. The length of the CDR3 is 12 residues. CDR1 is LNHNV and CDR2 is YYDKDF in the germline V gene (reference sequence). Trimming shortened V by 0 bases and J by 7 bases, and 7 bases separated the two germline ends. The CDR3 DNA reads TGTGCCACCAGCAGAGAAGTTAGGGAGCAGTACTTC. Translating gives CATSREVREQYF.

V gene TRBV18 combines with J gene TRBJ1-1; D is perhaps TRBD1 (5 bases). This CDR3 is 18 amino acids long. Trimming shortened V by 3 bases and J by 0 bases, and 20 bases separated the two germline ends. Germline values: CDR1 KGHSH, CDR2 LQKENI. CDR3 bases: TGTGCCAGCTCACCCTCGTCGGTTCAGGGAGGGGTGAACACTGAAGCTTTCTTT. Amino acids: CASSPSSVQGGVNTEAFF.

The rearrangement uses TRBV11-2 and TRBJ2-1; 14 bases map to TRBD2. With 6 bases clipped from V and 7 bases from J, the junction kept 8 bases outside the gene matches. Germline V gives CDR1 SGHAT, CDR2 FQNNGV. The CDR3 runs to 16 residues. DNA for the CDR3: TGTGCCAGCAGGCGCACCGGGACTAGCGGGAGTAATGAGCAGTTCTTC. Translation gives CASRRTGTSGSNEQFF.

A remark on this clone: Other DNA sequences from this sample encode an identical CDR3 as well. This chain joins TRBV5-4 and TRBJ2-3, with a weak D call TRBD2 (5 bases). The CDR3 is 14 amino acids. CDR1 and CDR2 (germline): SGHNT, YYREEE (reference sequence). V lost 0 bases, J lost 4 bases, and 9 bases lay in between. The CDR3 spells CASSLGAGADTQYF. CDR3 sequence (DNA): TGTGCCAGCAGCTTGGGGGCGGGCGCAGATACGCAGTATTTT.

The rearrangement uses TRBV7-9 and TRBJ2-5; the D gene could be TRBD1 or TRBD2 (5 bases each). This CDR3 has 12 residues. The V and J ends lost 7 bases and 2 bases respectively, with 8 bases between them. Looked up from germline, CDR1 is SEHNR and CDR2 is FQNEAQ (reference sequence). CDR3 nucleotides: TGTGCCAGCAACGAGGGGCAAGAGACCCAGTACTTC. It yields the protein CASNEGQETQYF.

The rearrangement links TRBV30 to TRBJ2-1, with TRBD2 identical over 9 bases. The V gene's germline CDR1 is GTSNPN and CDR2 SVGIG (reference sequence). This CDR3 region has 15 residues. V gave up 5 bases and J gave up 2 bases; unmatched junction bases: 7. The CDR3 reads CAWGKAGGAYNEQFF. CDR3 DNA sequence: TGTGCCTGGGGGAAAGCGGGAGGAGCCTACAATGAGCAGTTCTTC.

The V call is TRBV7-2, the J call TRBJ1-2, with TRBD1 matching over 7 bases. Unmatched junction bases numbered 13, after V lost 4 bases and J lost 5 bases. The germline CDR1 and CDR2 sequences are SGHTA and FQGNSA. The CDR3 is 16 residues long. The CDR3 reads CASSSGTAPTIYGYTF. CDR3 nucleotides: TGTGCCAGCAGCTCCGGGACAGCGCCTACAATTTATGGCTACACCTTC. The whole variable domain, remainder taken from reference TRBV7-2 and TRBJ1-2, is GAGVSQSPSNKVTEKGKDVELRCDPISGHTALYWYRQSLGQGLEFLIYFQGNSAPDKSGLPSDRFSAERTGGSVSTLTIQRTQQEDSAVYLCASSSGTAPTIYGYTFGSGTRLTVV.

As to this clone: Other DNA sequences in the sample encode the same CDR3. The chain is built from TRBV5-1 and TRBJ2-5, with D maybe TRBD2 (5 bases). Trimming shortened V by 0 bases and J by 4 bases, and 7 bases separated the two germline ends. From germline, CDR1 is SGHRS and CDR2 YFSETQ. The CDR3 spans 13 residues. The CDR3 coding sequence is TGCGCCAGCAGCTTGGGGCTAGCAGAGACCCAGTACTTC. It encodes CASSLGLAETQYF.

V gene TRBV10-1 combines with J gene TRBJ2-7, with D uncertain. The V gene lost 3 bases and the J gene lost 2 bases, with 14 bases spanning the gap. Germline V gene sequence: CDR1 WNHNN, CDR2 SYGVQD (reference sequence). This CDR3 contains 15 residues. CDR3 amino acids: CASSESPARAYEQYF. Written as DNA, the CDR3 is TGCGCCAGCAGTGAATCCCCGGCCAGAGCCTACGAGCAGTACTTC.

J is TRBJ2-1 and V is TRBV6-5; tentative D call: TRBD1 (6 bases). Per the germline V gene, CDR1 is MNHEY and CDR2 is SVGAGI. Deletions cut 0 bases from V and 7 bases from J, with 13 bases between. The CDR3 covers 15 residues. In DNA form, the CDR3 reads TGTGCCAGCAGTTACTCTCTGGGGGCGAGTAATGAGCAGTTCTTC. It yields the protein CASSYSLGASNEQFF.

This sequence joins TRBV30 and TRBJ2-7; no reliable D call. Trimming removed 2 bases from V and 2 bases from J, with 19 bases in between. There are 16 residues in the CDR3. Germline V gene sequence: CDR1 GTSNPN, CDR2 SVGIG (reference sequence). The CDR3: CAWSPYPARLAYEQYF. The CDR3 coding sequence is TGTGCCTGGAGTCCCTACCCAGCCAGGCTGGCCTACGAGCAGTACTTC. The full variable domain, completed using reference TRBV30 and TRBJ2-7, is SQTIHQWPATLVQPVGSPLSLECTVEGTSNPNLYWYRQAAGRGLQLLFYSVGIGQISSEVPQNLSASRPQDRQFILSSKKLLLSDSGFYLCAWSPYPARLAYEQYFGPGTRLTVT.

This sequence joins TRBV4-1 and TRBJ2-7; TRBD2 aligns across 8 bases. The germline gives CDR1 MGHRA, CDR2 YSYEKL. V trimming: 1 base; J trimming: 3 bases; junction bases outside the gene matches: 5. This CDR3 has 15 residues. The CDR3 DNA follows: TGCGCCAGCAGCCAAGGGTCGGGACTAGTCTACGAGCAGTACTTC. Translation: CASSQGSGLVYEQYF.

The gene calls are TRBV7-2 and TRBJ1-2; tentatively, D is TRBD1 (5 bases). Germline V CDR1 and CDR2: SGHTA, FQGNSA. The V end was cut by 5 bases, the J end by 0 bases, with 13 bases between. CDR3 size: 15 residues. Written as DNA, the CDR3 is TGTGCCAGCAGCCCTAGACAGTTAGCTAACTATGGCTACACCTTC. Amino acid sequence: CASSPRQLANYGYTF.

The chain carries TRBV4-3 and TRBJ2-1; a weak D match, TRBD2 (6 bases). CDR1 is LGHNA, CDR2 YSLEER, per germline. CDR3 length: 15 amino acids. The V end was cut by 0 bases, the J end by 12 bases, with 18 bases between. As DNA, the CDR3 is TGCGCCAGCAGCCAAGAGGCTAGCGCAAGGGCAGCGCAGTTCTTC. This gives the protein CASSQEASARAAQFF.

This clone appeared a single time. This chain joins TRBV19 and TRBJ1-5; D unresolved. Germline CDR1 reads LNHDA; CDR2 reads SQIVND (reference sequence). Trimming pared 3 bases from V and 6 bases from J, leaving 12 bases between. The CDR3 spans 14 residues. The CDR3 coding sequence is TGTGCCAGTAGTATTCCGGGATCGGGTCAGCCCCAGCATTTT. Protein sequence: CASSIPGSGQPQHF.

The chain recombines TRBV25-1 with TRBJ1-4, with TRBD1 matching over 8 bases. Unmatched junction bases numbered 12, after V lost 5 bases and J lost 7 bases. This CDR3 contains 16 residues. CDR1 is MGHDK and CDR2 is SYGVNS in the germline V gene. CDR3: CASSPGTGGSIEKLFF. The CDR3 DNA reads TGTGCCAGCAGTCCCGGGACAGGTGGGAGTATTGAAAAACTGTTTTTT.

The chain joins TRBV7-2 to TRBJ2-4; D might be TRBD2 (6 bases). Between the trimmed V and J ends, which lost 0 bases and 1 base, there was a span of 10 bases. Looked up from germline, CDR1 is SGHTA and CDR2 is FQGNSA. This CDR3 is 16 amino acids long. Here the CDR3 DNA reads TGTGCCAGCAGCTTAGCGGCTAGCGTCGCCAAAAACATTCAGTACTTC. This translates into CASSLAASVAKNIQYF.

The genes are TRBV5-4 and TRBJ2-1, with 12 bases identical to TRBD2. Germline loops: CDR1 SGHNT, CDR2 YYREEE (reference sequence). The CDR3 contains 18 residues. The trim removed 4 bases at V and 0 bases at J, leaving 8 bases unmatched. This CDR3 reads CASSLPTSGGSSYNEQFF. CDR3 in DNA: TGTGCCAGCAGCCTCCCGACTAGCGGGGGTAGCTCCTACAATGAGCAGTTCTTC.

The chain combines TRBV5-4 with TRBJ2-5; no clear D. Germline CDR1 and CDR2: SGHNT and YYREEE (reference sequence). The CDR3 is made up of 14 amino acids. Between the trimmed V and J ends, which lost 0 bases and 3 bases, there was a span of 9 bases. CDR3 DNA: TGTGCCAGCAGCTTGGACACGCCCAAAGAGACCCAGTACTTC. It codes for CASSLDTPKETQYF.

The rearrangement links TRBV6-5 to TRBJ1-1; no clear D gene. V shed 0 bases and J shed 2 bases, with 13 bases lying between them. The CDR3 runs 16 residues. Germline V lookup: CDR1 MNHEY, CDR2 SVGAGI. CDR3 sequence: CASSYSVPKGNTEAFF. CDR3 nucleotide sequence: TGTGCCAGCAGTTACTCTGTTCCCAAAGGAAACACTGAAGCTTTCTTT.

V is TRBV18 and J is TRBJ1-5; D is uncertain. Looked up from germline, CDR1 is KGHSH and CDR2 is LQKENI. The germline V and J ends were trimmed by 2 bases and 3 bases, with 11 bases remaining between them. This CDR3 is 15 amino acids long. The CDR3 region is CASSPLRGINQPQHF. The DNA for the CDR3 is TGTGCCAGCTCACCATTGCGCGGAATCAATCAGCCCCAGCATTTT.

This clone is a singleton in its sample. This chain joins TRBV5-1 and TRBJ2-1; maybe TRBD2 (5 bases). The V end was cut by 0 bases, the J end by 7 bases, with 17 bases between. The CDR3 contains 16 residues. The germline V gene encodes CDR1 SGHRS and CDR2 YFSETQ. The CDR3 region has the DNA TGCGCCAGCAGCTTGGCCAGCTTGTCCGGGGTAAATGAGCAGTTCTTC. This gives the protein CASSLASLSGVNEQFF. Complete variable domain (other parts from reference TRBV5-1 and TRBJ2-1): KAGVTQTPRYLIKTRGQQVTLSCSPISGHRSVSWYQQTPGQGLQFLFEYFSETQRNKGNFPGRFSGRQFSNSRSEMNVSTLELGDSALYLCASSLASLSGVNEQFFGPGTRLTVL.